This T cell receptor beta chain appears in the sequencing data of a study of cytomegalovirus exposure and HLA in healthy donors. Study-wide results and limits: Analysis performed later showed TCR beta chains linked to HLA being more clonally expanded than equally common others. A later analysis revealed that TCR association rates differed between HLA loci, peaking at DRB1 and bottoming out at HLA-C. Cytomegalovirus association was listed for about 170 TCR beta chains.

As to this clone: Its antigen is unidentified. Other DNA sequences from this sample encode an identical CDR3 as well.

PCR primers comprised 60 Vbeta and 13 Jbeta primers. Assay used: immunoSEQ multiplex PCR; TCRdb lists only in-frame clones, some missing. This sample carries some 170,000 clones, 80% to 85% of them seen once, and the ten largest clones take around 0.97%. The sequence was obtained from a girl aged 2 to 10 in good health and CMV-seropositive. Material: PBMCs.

CDR3 in amino acids: CATSRDRGNYNEQFF. The CDR3 coding sequence is TGTGCCACCAGCAGAGACAGGGGTAACTACAATGAGCAGTTCTTC. The rearrangement links TRBV15 to TRBJ2-1, with D tentatively TRBD1 (6 bases). Trimming removed 0 bases from V and 3 bases from J, with 9 bases in between. This CDR3 region has 15 residues. The V gene's germline CDR1 is LNHNV and CDR2 YYDKDF (reference sequence).